What follows are 28 T cell receptor beta chains derived from one specimen sequenced in a study of cytotoxic CD8 clonotypes in ibrutinib-treated CLL. Some clones are missing from TCRdb's copy, which holds only in-frame ones; the method was immunoSEQ multiplex PCR. Here the sample spans under 300,000 clones, 60% to 80% being singletons. Sequenced material: PBMCs, taken at disease progression, from a patient treated with ibrutinib. The receptor set was obtained from a human donor with chronic lymphocytic leukemia.

The J gene is TRBJ1-1, the V gene TRBV29-1, with no clear D. The CDR3 length is 12 residues. Germline-derived CDR1 and CDR2 are SQVTM and ANQGSEA. The germline V and J ends were trimmed by 0 bases and 8 bases, with 10 bases remaining between them. Written as DNA, the CDR3 is TGCAGCGTTGAAGATCTTGGGAGGGAAGCTTTCTTT. Protein sequence: CSVEDLGREAFF.

The CDR3 region is CASSLEQPGTDTQYF. CDR3 in DNA: TGCGCCAGCAGCTTGGAACAGCCCGGCACAGATACGCAGTATTTT. The chain has TRBV5-1 and TRBJ2-3; D unclear. Germline CDR1 reads SGHRS; CDR2 reads YFSETQ. V lost 0 bases to trimming and J lost 1 base, with 9 bases between them. The CDR3 loop spans 15 amino acids.

The DNA for the CDR3 is TGCAGCGTTAAAGTCCGGGATGAAGCTTTCTTT. This encodes CSVKVRDEAFF. The V and J genes are TRBV29-1 and TRBJ1-1; D remains ambiguous. V lost 5 bases and J lost 7, with 11 bases in between. Looked up from germline, CDR1 is SQVTM and CDR2 is ANQGSEA. CDR3 length equals 11 residues.

The V gene is TRBV7-8, the J gene TRBJ2-7; TRBD1 or TRBD2 may be the D gene (6 bases each). Germline V lookup: CDR1 SGHVS, CDR2 FQNEAQ. Trimming removed 5 bases from V and 0 bases from J, with 17 bases in between. This CDR3 spans 16 amino acids. The CDR3 is CASSQRGDHRSYEQYF. CDR3 DNA sequence: TGTGCCAGCAGCCAAAGGGGGGATCACCGCTCCTACGAGCAGTACTTC.

The chain recombines TRBV9 with TRBJ2-1; D ambiguous. The germline V gene has CDR1 SGDLS and CDR2 YYNGEE. Trimming pared 4 bases from V and 0 bases from J, leaving 11 bases between. The CDR3 sequence is 15 residues long. CDR3: CASSSDINSYNEQFF. CDR3 nucleotides: TGTGCCAGCAGCTCCGACATCAACTCCTACAATGAGCAGTTCTTC.

This clone was picked up one time. The chain links TRBV5-1 to TRBJ2-1; D is unclear. The CDR3 is made up of 14 amino acids. Between the trimmed V and J ends, which lost 0 bases and 1 base, there was a span of 5 bases. Germline loops: CDR1 SGHRS, CDR2 YFSETQ. The CDR3 protein is CASSLVGSYNEQFF. DNA for the CDR3: TGCGCCAGCAGCTTGGTGGGTTCCTACAATGAGCAGTTCTTC.

The rearrangement links TRBV7-9 to TRBJ1-4; no reliable D call. The CDR3 is made up of 14 amino acids. V was clipped by 5 bases and J by 1 base, with 8 bases between them. The V gene's germline CDR1 is SEHNR and CDR2 FQNEAQ (reference sequence). DNA of the CDR3: TGTGCCAGCAGCAACCCTGGAACTAATGAAAAACTGTTTTTT. Translated, it gives CASSNPGTNEKLFF.

The chain uses TRBV19 and TRBJ2-3; 7 bases line up with TRBD1. With 4 bases clipped from V and 1 base from J, the junction kept 2 bases outside the gene matches. This CDR3 spans 14 amino acids. Germline V lookup: CDR1 LNHDA, CDR2 SQIVND (reference sequence). In nucleotides, the CDR3 is TGTGCCAGTAGTACTGGGACAGGCACAGATACGCAGTATTTT. Translation gives CASSTGTGTDTQYF.

The V call is TRBV7-6, the J call TRBJ2-5, with 7 nucleotides matching TRBD2. This CDR3 is 15 amino acids long. V gave up 5 bases and J gave up 1 base; unmatched junction bases: 7. Germline V CDR1 and CDR2: SGHVS, FNYEAQ. CDR3 DNA: TGTGCCAGCAGCCCGGGAACTAGCGCCCAAGAGACCCAGTACTTC. Its protein is CASSPGTSAQETQYF.

The chain has TRBV6-5 and TRBJ1-2, with TRBD1 identical over 8 bases. Germline-derived CDR1 and CDR2 are MNHEY and SVGAGI. CDR3 size: 13 residues. V was pared by 5 bases and J by 8 bases, with 7 bases of the junction left unmatched. In nucleotides, the CDR3 is TGTGCCAGCAGTCTCCGGACAGGGCAAGGCTACACCTTC. Its protein product is CASSLRTGQGYTF.

A single count supports this clone. The J gene is TRBJ2-6, the V gene TRBV28; D gene uncertain. Germline values: CDR1 MDHEN, CDR2 SYDVKM. Deletions cut 3 bases from V and 1 base from J, with 10 bases between. The length of the CDR3 is 16 residues. The DNA for the CDR3 is TGTGCCAGCAGTTTCCCGAAGCTATCTGGGGCCAACGTCCTGACTTTC. Protein product: CASSFPKLSGANVLTF.

The V and J genes are TRBV7-9 and TRBJ2-1; TRBD1 aligns across 8 bases. The CDR3 is 13 residues long. V lost 4 bases and J lost 7; bases outside the gene matches: 3. Germline V CDR1 and CDR2: SEHNR, FQNEAQ (reference sequence). The CDR3 nucleotides are TGTGCCAGCAGCTGGACAGGGTTGAATGAGCAGTTCTTC. It encodes CASSWTGLNEQFF.

The chain links TRBV5-8 to TRBJ1-6, with 8 bases fitting TRBD1. The CDR3 is made up of 15 amino acids. Germline values: CDR1 SGHTS, CDR2 YDEGEE. With 4 bases clipped from V and 8 bases from J, the junction kept 8 bases outside the gene matches. The CDR3 DNA reads as TGTGCCAGCAGCATAGGACAGGGTCTCCATTCACCCCTCCACTTT. As protein: CASSIGQGLHSPLHF. Filled out from reference TRBV5-8 and TRBJ1-6, the complete variable domain reads EAGVTQSPTHLIKTRGQQATLRCSPISGHTSVYWYQQALGLGLQFLLWYDEGEERNRGNFPPRFSGRQFPNYSSELNVNALELEDSALYLCASSIGQGLHSPLHFGNGTRLTVT.

V usage is TRBV10-1 and J usage is TRBJ2-5, with 7 bases identical to TRBD1. The CDR3 runs 14 residues. The germline V gene has CDR1 WNHNN and CDR2 SYGVQD (reference sequence). Trimming cost V 5 bases and J 1 base; bases outside gene matches: 4. Here the CDR3 reads CASSTRDSQETQYF. The CDR3 DNA follows: TGCGCCAGCAGTACCCGGGACAGCCAAGAGACCCAGTACTTC.

The V and J genes are TRBV10-3 and TRBJ2-5; D uncertain. Germline values: CDR1 ENHRY, CDR2 SYGVKD. With 8 bases removed from V and 5 bases from J, the gap between germline ends came to 18 bases. This CDR3 is built from 14 residues. CDR3 bases: TGTGCCATCGGAGCTTTGGGTTTTAGGGAGACCCAGTACTTC. It specifies CAIGALGFRETQYF.

The J gene is TRBJ1-1, the V gene TRBV25-1; 10 bases align to TRBD1. This CDR3 is 16 amino acids long. The V gene end was trimmed by 7 bases and the J gene end by 3 bases; junction bases not matched to a gene: 11. Per the germline V gene, CDR1 is MGHDK and CDR2 is SYGVNS. In DNA, the CDR3 is TGTGCCAGCACCCTATCGGCGGGGACAGGGGACACTGAAGCTTTCTTT. Its protein product is CASTLSAGTGDTEAFF. The whole variable domain, remainder taken from reference TRBV25-1 and TRBJ1-1, is EADIYQTPRYLVIGTGKKITLECSQTMGHDKMYWYQQDPGMELHLIHYSYGVNSTEKGDLSSESTVSRIRTEHFPLTLESARPSHTSQYLCASTLSAGTGDTEAFFGQGTRLTVV.

This clone was counted between two and nine times. V usage is TRBV7-8 and J usage is TRBJ1-2, with 7 bases matching TRBD1. V lost 5 bases, J lost 7 bases, and 10 bases stayed unmatched. CDR3 length: 14 residues. Germline V gives CDR1 SGHVS, CDR2 FQNEAQ. CDR3 protein: CASSEIQGFGGYTF. The CDR3 DNA reads TGTGCCAGCAGCGAGATACAGGGGTTCGGTGGCTACACCTTC.

The chain joins TRBV29-1 to TRBJ2-1; TRBD2 agrees at 11 bases. Unmatched junction bases numbered 7, after V lost 0 bases and J lost 3 bases. CDR3 length: 17 amino acids. The V gene's germline CDR1 is SQVTM and CDR2 ANQGSEA. The CDR3 region is CSVEDPTSGGFYNEQFF. CDR3 in DNA: TGCAGCGTTGAAGATCCTACTAGCGGGGGATTCTACAATGAGCAGTTCTTC.

The V call is TRBV5-1, the J call TRBJ2-5; perhaps TRBD2 as D (5 bases). V lost 4 bases and J 2 bases, leaving 15 bases between the germline ends. The length of the CDR3 is 15 residues. Germline CDR1 reads SGHRS; CDR2 reads YFSETQ. For the CDR3, the DNA is TGCGCCAGCAGCCGACGGGGTGGGGAACAAGAGACCCAGTACTTC. It encodes CASSRRGGEQETQYF.

The rearrangement joins TRBV6-6 to TRBJ1-2; possibly TRBD1 for D (5 bases). Germline V gene lookup returns CDR1 MNHNY and CDR2 SVGAGI (reference sequence). The CDR3 contains 15 residues. The V and J ends lost 2 bases and 8 bases respectively, with 18 bases between them. The DNA for the CDR3 is TGTGCCAGCAGTTACGTCGGCAGGGAGGGTGAAGGCTACACCTTC. Its translation: CASSYVGREGEGYTF.

This clone showed up just a few times. This chain joins TRBV28 and TRBJ1-2, with 9 bases matching TRBD1. The CDR3 has 18 residues. V shed 2 bases and J 2 bases; nucleotides not matched to a gene: 12. Germline V gives CDR1 MDHEN, CDR2 SYDVKM. The CDR3 is CASSLTGDRAGGNYGYTF. CDR3 bases: TGTGCCAGCAGTTTAACAGGGGACAGGGCAGGTGGGAACTATGGCTACACCTTC.

The chain combines TRBV18 with TRBJ2-7; TRBD2 might be the D (6 bases). The CDR3 has 13 amino acids. Germline V gene data show CDR1 as KGHSH and CDR2 as LQKENI. Trimming cost V 6 bases and J 4 bases, with 13 bases left between them. CDR3: CASSMGGLYEQYF. In DNA, the CDR3 is TGTGCCAGCTCCATGGGAGGCTTATACGAGCAGTACTTC.

This clone has only a few counts. The chain uses TRBV6-5 and TRBJ1-6; 8 bases are a match to TRBD1. Germline V gene data show CDR1 as MNHEY and CDR2 as SVGAGI. There are 15 residues in the CDR3. V lost 5 bases to trimming and J lost 10 bases; unmatched junction nucleotides: 10. CDR3 protein: CASSVTDRVGSPLHF. The CDR3 DNA reads TGTGCCAGCAGTGTTACGGACAGGGTTGGGTCACCCCTCCACTTT.

This clone was seen just once. The J gene is TRBJ1-2, the V gene TRBV6-5, with 8 bases that match TRBD1. This CDR3 contains 14 residues. Trimming at V came to 2 bases and at J to 6 bases, leaving 5 bases not matched to a gene. Per germline, CDR1 MNHEY and CDR2 SVGAGI. The CDR3 protein is CASSYMDRADGYTF. The CDR3 nucleotides are TGTGCCAGCAGTTACATGGACAGGGCTGATGGCTACACCTTC.

As DNA, the CDR3 is TGTGCCAGCAGCTTCGTACATACCACCTACGAGCAGTACTTC. It is translated as CASSFVHTTYEQYF. J is TRBJ2-7 and V is TRBV7-9; D is unclear. Germline-derived CDR1 and CDR2 are SEHNR and FQNEAQ (reference sequence). This CDR3 is 14 amino acids long. Trimming removed 3 bases from V and 2 bases from J, with 11 bases in between.

The V gene is TRBV27, the J gene TRBJ2-1, with 9 bases fitting TRBD2. Trimming removed 6 bases from V and 6 bases from J; junction bases left unmatched: 18. CDR1 and CDR2 (germline): MNHEY, SMNVEV (reference sequence). CDR3 length equals 18 residues. The CDR3 sequence: CASRTLTRLAEKGNEQFF. The CDR3 DNA reads as TGTGCCAGCAGAACGTTAACGCGACTAGCGGAAAAGGGCAATGAGCAGTTCTTC.

The rearrangement links TRBV19 to TRBJ1-2; no clear D gene. The V end lost 4 bases, the J end lost 4 bases, and 19 bases lay between the germline ends. The CDR3 extends over 16 amino acids. The germline V gene has CDR1 LNHDA and CDR2 SQIVND (reference sequence). CDR3 DNA sequence: TGTGCCAGTAGTACCTCCCTCAGTGACGGGTTCTATGGCTACACCTTC. Its protein product is CASSTSLSDGFYGYTF.

The rearrangement uses TRBV11-2 and TRBJ2-5, with 7 bases lining up with TRBD2. J was trimmed by 5 bases and V by 5 bases; bases with no gene match: 11. This CDR3 spans 15 amino acids. CDR1 and CDR2 (germline): SGHAT, FQNNGV. This CDR3 is CASSPGQIGRETQYF. As DNA, the CDR3 is TGTGCCAGCAGCCCAGGACAAATCGGGAGGGAGACCCAGTACTTC.